A selection of T cell receptor beta chains follows, all from one sample in a study of cytomegalovirus exposure and HLA in healthy donors. The repertoire was sequenced with immunoSEQ multiplex PCR; TCRdb's copy has only in-frame clones and lacks some. The sample lists about 130,000 clones, 84% seen once, with almost 3% in the top ten. The sequenced material came from PBMCs. These receptor sequences come from a woman under 30 in good health and CMV-seropositive. The CDR3 runs from the conserved cysteine through the conserved F or W. A D gene is named only where the DNA matches it firmly. Size is omitted from some rows. Given values are once, few, many or a class for expanded clones.

15,TRBJ2-3,-,TRBD2,TRBV7-3,CASSLGTSGTDTQYF,TGTGCCAGCAGCTTGGGGACTAGCGGCACAGATACGCAGTATTTT
12,TRBJ1-2,-,-,TRBV2,CASRAVNYGYTF,TGTGCCAGCAGGGCGGTAAACTATGGCTACACCTTC
15,TRBJ1-2,-,TRBD1,TRBV10-1,CATGRAGQVRPGYTF,TGCGCCACAGGAAGGGCCGGACAGGTTCGCCCTGGCTACACCTTC
15,TRBJ2-7,few,-,TRBV18,CASSPFPESSYEQYF,TGTGCCAGCTCACCATTCCCAGAAAGCTCCTACGAGCAGTACTTC
12,TRBJ1-6,-,-,TRBV19,CASSTGNSPLHF,TGTGCCAGTAGTACAGGGAATTCACCCCTCCACTTT
15,TRBJ2-7,-,-,TRBV28,CASSLSTVSQSEQYF,TGTGCCAGCAGTTTATCGACAGTTAGCCAGTCCGAGCAGTACTTC
16,TRBJ2-7,-,TRBD1,TRBV5-4,CASSPAAGGSSYEQYF,TGTGCCAGCAGCCCGGCGGCAGGGGGCAGCTCCTACGAGCAGTACTTC
12,TRBJ1-1,-,-,TRBV6-6,CASSQQGSEAFF,TGTGCCAGCAGTCAACAGGGTTCTGAAGCTTTCTTT
13,TRBJ2-5,-,-,TRBV5-4,CASSPAGQETQYF,TGTGCCAGCAGCCCGGCGGGGCAAGAGACCCAGTACTTC
15,TRBJ2-7,-,TRBD1,TRBV15,CATSTLGQGIPEQYF,TGTGCCACCAGCACCTTGGGACAGGGAATACCCGAGCAGTACTTC
13,TRBJ1-2,-,TRBD1,TRBV19,CASRGQGFYGYTF,TGTGCCAGTAGGGGACAGGGATTCTATGGCTACACCTTC
16,TRBJ2-2,-,TRBD2,TRBV5-1,CASNLLTSGPTGELFF,TGCGCCAGCAACTTACTGACTAGCGGCCCCACCGGGGAGCTGTTTTTT
13,TRBJ2-2,few,-,TRBV25-1,CASSHQGSGELFF,TGTGCCAGCAGTCACCAGGGGTCCGGGGAGCTGTTTTTT
16,TRBJ2-7,-,TRBD1,TRBV5-6,CASSLVRGGVGYEQYF,TGTGCCAGCAGCTTGGTGAGAGGGGGCGTAGGCTACGAGCAGTACTTC
15,TRBJ2-2,-,-,TRBV19,CASIISDREGRELFF,TGTGCCAGTATCATATCGGACAGGGAGGGCCGGGAGCTGTTTTTT
12,TRBJ2-7,-,-,TRBV7-7,CASSFDSFEQYF,TGTGCTAGCAGCTTTGACTCCTTCGAGCAGTACTTC
12,TRBJ2-7,-,-,TRBV30,CAWSKLSYEQYF,TGTGCCTGGAGTAAACTTAGCTACGAGCAGTACTTC
13,TRBJ1-1,once,-,TRBV28,CATLGQGNTEAFF,TGTGCCACCCTGGGGCAGGGGAACACTGAAGCTTTCTTT
13,TRBJ2-1,few,-,TRBV7-9,CASSLGRYNEQFF,TGTGCCAGCAGCTTAGGCAGATACAATGAGCAGTTCTTC
15,TRBJ1-2,few,TRBD1,TRBV28,CASRGGAGQGYGYTF,TGTGCCAGCAGGGGGGGGGCTGGACAGGGATATGGCTACACCTTC
15,TRBJ2-7,-,TRBD1,TRBV10-3,CAISESGQGVDEQYF,TGTGCCATCAGTGAGTCAGGACAGGGGGTGGACGAGCAGTACTTC
13,TRBJ2-1,-,TRBD2,TRBV25-1,CASTRTGRDEQFF,TGTGCCAGCACCAGAACGGGGAGGGATGAGCAGTTCTTC
16,TRBJ2-7,-,TRBD2,TRBV7-2,CASSSRWIAGSYEQYF,TGTGCCAGCAGCTCCCGTTGGATAGCGGGGTCCTACGAGCAGTACTTC
13,TRBJ2-5,-,-,TRBV2,CASSSQIQETQYF,TGTGCCAGCAGTTCCCAAATCCAAGAGACCCAGTACTTC
16,TRBJ1-2,-,-,TRBV15,CATSQTGGDRYYGYTF,TGTGCCACCAGCCAAACCGGGGGGGATCGATACTATGGCTACACCTTC
17,TRBJ2-2,-,TRBD1,TRBV6-4,CASSDTERQGPTGELFF,TGTGCCAGCAGTGACACGGAGAGACAGGGGCCCACCGGGGAGCTGTTTTTT
16,TRBJ1-2,-,-,TRBV12-2,CASRLASGVLSYGYTF,TGTGCAAGTCGCTTAGCGTCGGGAGTACTATCTTATGGCTACACCTTC
18,TRBJ2-6,-,-,TRBV5-1,CASSASPGASSGANVLTF,TGCGCCAGCAGCGCCTCACCGGGAGCTAGCTCTGGGGCCAACGTCCTGACTTTC
13,TRBJ1-2,-,-,TRBV5-4,CASSSGGGFGYTF,TGTGCCAGCAGCTCAGGCGGGGGTTTTGGCTACACCTTC
16,TRBJ2-1,-,TRBD2,TRBV5-4,CASTPGGGSSYNEQFF,TGTGCCAGCACACCTGGGGGGGGGAGCTCCTACAATGAGCAGTTCTTC
17,TRBJ2-3,-,TRBD2,TRBV7-9,CASSTSIRLAGPDTQYF,TGTGCCAGCAGTACCTCTATTCGACTAGCGGGGCCAGATACGCAGTATTTT
13,TRBJ1-5,-,-,TRBV2,CASSEGQGQPQHF,TGTGCCAGCAGTGAAGGGCAGGGCCAGCCCCAGCATTTT
14,TRBJ2-1,-,-,TRBV7-2,CASSLNGAGNEQFF,TGTGCCAGCAGCTTAAATGGGGCTGGCAATGAGCAGTTCTTC
15,TRBJ1-2,-,TRBD1,TRBV4-1,CASSQWQGERYGYTF,TGCGCCAGCAGCCAGTGGCAGGGGGAACGATATGGCTACACCTTC
14,TRBJ2-3,-,TRBD2,TRBV27,CASSLGLAADTQYF,TGTGCCAGCAGTTTGGGACTAGCCGCAGATACGCAGTATTTT
15,TRBJ1-4,-,-,TRBV28,CASSRTGGINEKLFF,TGTGCCAGCAGCCGGACGGGGGGTATAAATGAAAAACTGTTTTTT
15,TRBJ2-3,-,TRBD2,TRBV19,CASSRSSGGVDTQYF,TGTGCCAGTAGCCGTAGTAGCGGGGGTGTAGATACGCAGTATTTT
13,TRBJ2-1,-,TRBD2,TRBV7-8,CASIPSGGNEQFF,TGTGCCAGCATCCCTAGCGGGGGTAATGAGCAGTTCTTC
11,TRBJ2-3,-,-,TRBV5-4,CASSLADTQYF,TGTGCCAGCAGCTTGGCTGATACGCAGTATTTT
14,TRBJ1-6,-,TRBD1,TRBV7-9,CASRGQGDNSPLHF,TGTGCCAGCAGGGGACAGGGGGATAATTCACCCCTCCACTTT
11,TRBJ1-4,-,-,TRBV2,CASSESGRADF,TGTGCCAGCAGTGAAAGCGGCCGGGCGGACTTT
16,TRBJ1-4,-,TRBD1,TRBV5-1,CASSSGQATTNEKLFF,TGCGCCAGCAGCTCCGGACAGGCGACAACTAATGAAAAACTGTTTTTT